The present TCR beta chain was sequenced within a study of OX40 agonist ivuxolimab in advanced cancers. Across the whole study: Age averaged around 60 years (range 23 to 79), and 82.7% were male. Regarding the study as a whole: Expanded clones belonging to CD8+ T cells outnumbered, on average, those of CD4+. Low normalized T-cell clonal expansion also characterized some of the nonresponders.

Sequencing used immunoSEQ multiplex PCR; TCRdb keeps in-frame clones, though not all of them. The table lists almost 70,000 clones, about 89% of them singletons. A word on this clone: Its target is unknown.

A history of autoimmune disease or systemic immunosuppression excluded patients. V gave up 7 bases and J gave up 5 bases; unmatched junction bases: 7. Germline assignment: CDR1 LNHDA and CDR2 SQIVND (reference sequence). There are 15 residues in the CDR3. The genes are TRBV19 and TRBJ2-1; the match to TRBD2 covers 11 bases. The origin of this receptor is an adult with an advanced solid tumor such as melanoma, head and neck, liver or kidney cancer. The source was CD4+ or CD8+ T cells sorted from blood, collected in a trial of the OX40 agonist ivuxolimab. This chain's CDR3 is CASNPGLAANNEQFF. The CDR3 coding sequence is TGTGCCAGTAATCCGGGACTAGCGGCCAACAATGAGCAGTTCTTC.